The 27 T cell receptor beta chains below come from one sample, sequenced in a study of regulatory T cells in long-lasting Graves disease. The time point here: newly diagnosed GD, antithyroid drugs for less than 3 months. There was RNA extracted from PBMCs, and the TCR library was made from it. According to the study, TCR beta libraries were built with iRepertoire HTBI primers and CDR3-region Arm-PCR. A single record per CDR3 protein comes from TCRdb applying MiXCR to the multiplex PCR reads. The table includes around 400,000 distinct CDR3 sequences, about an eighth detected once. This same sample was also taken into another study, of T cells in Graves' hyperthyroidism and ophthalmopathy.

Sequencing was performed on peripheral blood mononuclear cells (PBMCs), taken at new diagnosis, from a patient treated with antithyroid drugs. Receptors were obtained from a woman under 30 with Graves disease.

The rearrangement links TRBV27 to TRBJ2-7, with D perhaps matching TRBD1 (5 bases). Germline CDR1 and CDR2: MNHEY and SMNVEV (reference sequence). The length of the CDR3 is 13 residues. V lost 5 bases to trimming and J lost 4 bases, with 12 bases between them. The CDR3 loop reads CASSPRGAYEQYV. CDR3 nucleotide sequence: TGTGCCAGCAGTCCCCGTGGGGCATACGAGCAGTACGTC.

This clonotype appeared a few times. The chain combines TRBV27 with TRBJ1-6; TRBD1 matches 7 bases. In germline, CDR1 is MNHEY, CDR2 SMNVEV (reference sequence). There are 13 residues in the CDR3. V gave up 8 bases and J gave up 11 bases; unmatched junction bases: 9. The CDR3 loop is CASSDRSSAPLHF. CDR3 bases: TGTGCCAGCTCGGACAGGTCCTCGGCACCCCTCCACTTT.

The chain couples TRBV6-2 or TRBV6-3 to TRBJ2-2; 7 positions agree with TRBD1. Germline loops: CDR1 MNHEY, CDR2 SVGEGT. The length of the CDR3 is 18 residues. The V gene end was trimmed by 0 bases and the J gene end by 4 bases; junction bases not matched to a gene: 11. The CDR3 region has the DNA TGTGCCAGCAGTTACTCCAGACTGACAGGGCGGACCACCGGGGAGCTGTTTTTT. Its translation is CASSYSRLTGRTTGELFF.

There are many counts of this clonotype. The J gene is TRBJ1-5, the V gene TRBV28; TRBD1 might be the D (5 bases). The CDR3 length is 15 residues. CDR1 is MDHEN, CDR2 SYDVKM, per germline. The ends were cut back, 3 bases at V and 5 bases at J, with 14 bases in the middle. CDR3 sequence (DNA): TGTGCCAGCAGTTTTGGGGGGAATTGGGATCAGCCCCAGCATTTT. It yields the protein CASSFGGNWDQPQHF.

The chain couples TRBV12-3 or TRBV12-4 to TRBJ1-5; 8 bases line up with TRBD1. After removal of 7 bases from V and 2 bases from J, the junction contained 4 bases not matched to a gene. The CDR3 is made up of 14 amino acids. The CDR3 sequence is CASNTGGGNQPQHF. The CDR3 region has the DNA TGTGCCAGCAATACAGGGGGAGGCAATCAGCCCCAGCATTTT.

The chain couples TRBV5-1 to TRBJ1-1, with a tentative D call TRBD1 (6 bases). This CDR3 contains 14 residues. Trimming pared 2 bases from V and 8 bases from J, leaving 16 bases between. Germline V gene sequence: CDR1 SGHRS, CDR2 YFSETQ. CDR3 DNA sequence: TGCGCCAGCAGCTTCGCCAGGACAGTGGTAGAAGCTTTCTTT. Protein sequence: CASSFARTVVEAFF.

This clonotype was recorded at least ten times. Here the CDR3 DNA reads TGCAGTGCTAGGTGGAGTCGCCAGAGAGATACGCAGTATTTT. Its translation is CSARWSRQRDTQYF. The chain has TRBV20-1 and TRBJ2-3, with D uncertain. The V gene lost 3 bases and the J gene lost 5 bases, with 15 bases spanning the gap. The CDR3 consists of 14 residues. The V gene's germline CDR1 is DFQATT and CDR2 SNEGSKA (reference sequence).

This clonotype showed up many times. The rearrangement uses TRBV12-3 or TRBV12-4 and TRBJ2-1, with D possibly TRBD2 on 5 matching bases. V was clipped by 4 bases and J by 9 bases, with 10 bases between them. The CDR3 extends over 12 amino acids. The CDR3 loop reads CASSYDGVEQFF. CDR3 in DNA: TGTGCCAGCAGTTACGACGGGGTTGAGCAGTTCTTC.

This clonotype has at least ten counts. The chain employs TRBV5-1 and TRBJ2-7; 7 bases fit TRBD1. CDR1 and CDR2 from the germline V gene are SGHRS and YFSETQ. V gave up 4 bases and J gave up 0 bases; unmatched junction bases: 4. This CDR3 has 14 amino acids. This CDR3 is CASSVSGGSYEQYV. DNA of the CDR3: TGCGCCAGCAGCGTGTCAGGGGGCTCCTACGAGCAGTACGTC.

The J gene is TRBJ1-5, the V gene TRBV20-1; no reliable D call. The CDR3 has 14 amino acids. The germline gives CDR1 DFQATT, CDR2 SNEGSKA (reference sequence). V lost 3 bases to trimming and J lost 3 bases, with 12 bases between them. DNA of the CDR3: TGCAGTGCTAGTGTTGGTCATCTCAATCAGCCCCAGCATTTT. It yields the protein CSASVGHLNQPQHF.

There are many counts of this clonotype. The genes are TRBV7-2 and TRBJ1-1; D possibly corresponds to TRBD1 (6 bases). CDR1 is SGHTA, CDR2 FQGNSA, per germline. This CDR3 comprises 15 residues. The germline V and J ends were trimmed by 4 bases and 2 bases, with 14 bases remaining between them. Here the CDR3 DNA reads TGTGCCAGCAGCTCATATTACAGGGCAAACACTGAAGCTTTCTTT. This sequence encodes CASSSYYRANTEAFF.

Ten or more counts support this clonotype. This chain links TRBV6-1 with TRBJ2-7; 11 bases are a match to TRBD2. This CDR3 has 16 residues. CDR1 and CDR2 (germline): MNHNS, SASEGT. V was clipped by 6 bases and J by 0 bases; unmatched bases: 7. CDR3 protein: CASSQSGLAASYEQYV. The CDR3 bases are TGTGCCAGCAGCCAATCGGGACTAGCGGCCTCCTACGAGCAGTACGTC.

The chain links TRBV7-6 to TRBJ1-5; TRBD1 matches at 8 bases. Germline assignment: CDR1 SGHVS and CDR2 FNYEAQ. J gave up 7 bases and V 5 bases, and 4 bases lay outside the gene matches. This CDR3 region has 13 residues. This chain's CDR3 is CASSQTGDQPQHF. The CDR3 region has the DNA TGTGCCAGCAGCCAGACAGGGGACCAGCCCCAGCATTTT. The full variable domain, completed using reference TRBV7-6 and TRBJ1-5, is GAGVSQSPRYKVTKRGQDVALRCDPISGHVSLYWYRQALGQGPEFLTYFNYEAQQDKSGLPNDRFSAERPEGSISTLTIQRTEQRDSAMYRCASSQTGDQPQHFGDGTRLSIL.

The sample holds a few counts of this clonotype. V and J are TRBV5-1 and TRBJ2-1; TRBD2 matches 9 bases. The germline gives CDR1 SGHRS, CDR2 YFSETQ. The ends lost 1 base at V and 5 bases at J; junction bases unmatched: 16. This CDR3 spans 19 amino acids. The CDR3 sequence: CASSLRSSGRPRTNNEQFF. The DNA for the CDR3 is TGCGCCAGCAGCTTGCGGTCGAGCGGGAGGCCGCGGACCAACAATGAGCAGTTCTTC.

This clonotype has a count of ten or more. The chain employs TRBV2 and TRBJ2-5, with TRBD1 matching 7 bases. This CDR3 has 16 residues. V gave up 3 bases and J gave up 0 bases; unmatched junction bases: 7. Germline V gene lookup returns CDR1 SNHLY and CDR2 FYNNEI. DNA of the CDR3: TGTGCCAGCAGTGATCCGAGGACAGGAGACCAAGAGACCCAGTACTTC. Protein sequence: CASSDPRTGDQETQYF.

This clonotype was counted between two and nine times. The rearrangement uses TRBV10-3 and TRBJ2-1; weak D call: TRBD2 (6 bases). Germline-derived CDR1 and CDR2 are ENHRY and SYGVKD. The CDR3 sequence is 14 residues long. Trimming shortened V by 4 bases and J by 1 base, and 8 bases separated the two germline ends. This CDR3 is CAISVDYSYNEQFF. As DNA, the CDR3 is TGTGCCATCAGTGTGGACTATTCCTACAATGAGCAGTTCTTC.

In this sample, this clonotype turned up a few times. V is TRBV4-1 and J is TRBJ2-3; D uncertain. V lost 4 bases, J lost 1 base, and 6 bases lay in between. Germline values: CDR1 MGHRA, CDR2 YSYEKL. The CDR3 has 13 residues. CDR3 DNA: TGCGCCAGCAGCCTGACACGCACAGATACGCAGTATTTT. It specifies CASSLTRTDTQYF.

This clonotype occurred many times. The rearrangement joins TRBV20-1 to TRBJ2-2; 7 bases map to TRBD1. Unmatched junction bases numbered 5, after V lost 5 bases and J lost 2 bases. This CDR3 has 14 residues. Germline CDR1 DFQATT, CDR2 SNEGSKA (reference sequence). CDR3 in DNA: TGCAGTGCTTTGACAGGGCGCAACACCGGGGAGCTGTTTTTT. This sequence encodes CSALTGRNTGELFF.

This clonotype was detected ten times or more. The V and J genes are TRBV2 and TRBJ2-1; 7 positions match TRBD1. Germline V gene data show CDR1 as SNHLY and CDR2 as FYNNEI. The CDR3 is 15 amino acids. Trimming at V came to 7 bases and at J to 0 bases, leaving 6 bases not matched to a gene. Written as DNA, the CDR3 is TGTGCCAGCAAGACAGGGACCAACTCCTACAATGAGCAGTTCTTC. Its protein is CASKTGTNSYNEQFF.

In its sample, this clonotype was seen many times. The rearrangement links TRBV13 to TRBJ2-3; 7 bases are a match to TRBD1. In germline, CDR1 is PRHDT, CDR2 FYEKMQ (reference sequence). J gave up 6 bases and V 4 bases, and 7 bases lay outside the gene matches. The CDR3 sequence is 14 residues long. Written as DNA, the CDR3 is TGTGCCAGCAGCTCCGGGACAGCGTCCGATACGCAGTATTTT. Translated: CASSSGTASDTQYF.

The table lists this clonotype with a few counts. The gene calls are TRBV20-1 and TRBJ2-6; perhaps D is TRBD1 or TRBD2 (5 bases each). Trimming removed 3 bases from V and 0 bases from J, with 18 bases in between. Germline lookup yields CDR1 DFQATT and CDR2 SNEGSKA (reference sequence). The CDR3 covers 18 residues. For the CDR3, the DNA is TGCAGTGCTAGTAGGGCTGGGGGTCTCCACTCTGGGGCCAACGTCCTGACTTTC. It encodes CSASRAGGLHSGANVLTF.

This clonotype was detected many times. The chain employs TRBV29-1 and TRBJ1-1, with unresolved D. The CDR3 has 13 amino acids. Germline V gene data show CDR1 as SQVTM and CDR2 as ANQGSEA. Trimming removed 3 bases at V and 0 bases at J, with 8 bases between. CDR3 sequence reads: CSVDYLMNTEAFF. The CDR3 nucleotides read TGCAGCGTTGATTATCTAATGAACACTGAAGCTTTCTTT.

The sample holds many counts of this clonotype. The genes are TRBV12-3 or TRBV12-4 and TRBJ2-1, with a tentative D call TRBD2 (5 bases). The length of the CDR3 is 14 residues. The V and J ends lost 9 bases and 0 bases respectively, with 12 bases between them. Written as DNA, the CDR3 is TGTGCCAGTTGGACTTTTAGCTCCTACAATGAGCAGTTCTTC. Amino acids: CASWTFSSYNEQFF.

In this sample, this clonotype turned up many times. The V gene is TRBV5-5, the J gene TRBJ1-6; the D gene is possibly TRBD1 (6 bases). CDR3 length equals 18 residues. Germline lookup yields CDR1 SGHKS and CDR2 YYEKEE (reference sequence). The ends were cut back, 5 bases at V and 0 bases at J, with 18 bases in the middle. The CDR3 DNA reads TGTGCCAGCAGGCAAGGACAGAGCCTTAGCTCCTATAATTCACCCCTCCACTTT. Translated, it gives CASRQGQSLSSYNSPLHF.

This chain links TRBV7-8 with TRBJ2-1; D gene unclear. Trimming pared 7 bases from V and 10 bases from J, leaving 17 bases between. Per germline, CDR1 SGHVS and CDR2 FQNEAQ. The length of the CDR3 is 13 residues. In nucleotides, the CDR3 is TGTGCCAGCACCCTAGGTCCAGGACGGGAGCAGTTCTTC. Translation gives CASTLGPGREQFF.

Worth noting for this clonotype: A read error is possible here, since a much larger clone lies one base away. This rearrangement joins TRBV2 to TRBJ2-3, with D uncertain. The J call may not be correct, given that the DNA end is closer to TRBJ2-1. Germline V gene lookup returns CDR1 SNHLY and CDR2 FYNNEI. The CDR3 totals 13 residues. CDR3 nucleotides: TGTGCCAGCAGAGTTTATACTTACAATGGGCAGTTCTTC. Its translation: CASRVYTYNGQFF.

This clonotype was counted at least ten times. CDR3 DNA sequence: TGTGCCAGCTCACCACCGGTCGGACTAGCTAAAGAGACCCAGTACTTC. Protein sequence: CASSPPVGLAKETQYF. The rearrangement uses TRBV18 and TRBJ2-5; 8 nucleotides agree with TRBD2. Germline V CDR1 and CDR2: KGHSH, LQKENI. The CDR3 totals 16 residues. The junction had 6 bases not matched to a gene; V was cut back by 0 bases and J by 3 bases.